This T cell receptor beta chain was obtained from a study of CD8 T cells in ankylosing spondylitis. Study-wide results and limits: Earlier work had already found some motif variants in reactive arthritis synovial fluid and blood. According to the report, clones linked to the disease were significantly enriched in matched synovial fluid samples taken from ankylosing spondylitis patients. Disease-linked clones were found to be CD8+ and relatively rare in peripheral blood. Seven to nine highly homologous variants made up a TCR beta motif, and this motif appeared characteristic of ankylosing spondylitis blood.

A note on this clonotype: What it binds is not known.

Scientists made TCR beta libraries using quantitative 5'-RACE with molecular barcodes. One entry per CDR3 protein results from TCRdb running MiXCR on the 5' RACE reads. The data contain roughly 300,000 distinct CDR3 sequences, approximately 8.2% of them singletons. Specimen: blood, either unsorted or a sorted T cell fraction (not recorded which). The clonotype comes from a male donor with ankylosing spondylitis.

The CDR3, as DNA: TGTGCCAGCAGCTTTTCGGGATCGAGCACAGATACGCAGTATTTT. Translating gives CASSFSGSSTDTQYF. The chain carries TRBV7-2 and TRBJ2-3; a possible D gene is TRBD2 (5 bases). The V gene lost 3 bases and the J gene lost 0 bases, with 10 bases spanning the gap. The germline CDR1 and CDR2 sequences are SGHTA and FQGNSA. The CDR3 contains 15 residues.